Described below is a single T cell receptor beta chain sequence and its context. The antigen is unknown. TCRbeta library preparation incorporated unique molecular identifiers. Each CDR3 protein gets one entry after TCRdb re-called the PCR reads with MiXCR. The data show some 120,000 distinct CDR3 sequences, roughly 24% seen once. This sample stems from a study of T-cell reconstitution after alpha-beta-depleted transplantation in children. Study-wide findings and caveats: Surviving recipient T cells and intrathymic progenitors accounted for some patients' high TCRbeta diversity at day 60. T-cell counts and diversity were attributed mostly to newly produced T cells one year after transplant. Expanded clones from the graft, numbering several hundred, reportedly supplied alpha-beta T cells about two months after transplant.

V lost 1 base and J lost 5, with 6 bases in between. The CDR3 covers 12 residues. Germline CDR1 and CDR2: DFQATT and SNEGSKA (reference sequence). This clonotype was obtained from a male patient under 10 years old who had a stem cell transplant for chronic granulomatous disease, so the T cells may come from the graft donor. The sample consisted of PBMCs, mostly from graft donor cells, taken 180 days after TCRalphabeta/CD19-depleted stem cell transplant. V usage is TRBV20-1 and J usage is TRBJ2-1; D remains ambiguous. CDR3 nucleotides: TGCAGTGCTAGAGCACTCCACAATGAGCAGTTCTTC. As protein: CSARALHNEQFF.